This TCR beta chain came from a study of T cell responses to AZD1222 COVID-19 vaccine. In regard to this clone: Its antigen remains unidentified.

Germline V gene data show CDR1 as SGHDT and CDR2 as YYEEEE. The CDR3 spans 14 residues. The V gene end was trimmed by 4 bases and the J gene end by 0 bases; junction bases not matched to a gene: 2. The table came from immunoSEQ multiplex PCR; TCRdb's copy has only in-frame clones and leaves some out. The data show some 110,000 clones, 90% to 95% seen once. General study findings and limits: Two AZD1222 doses significantly raised spike-specific TCR breadth and depth over controls. AZD1222 recipients seropositive at baseline numbered only six or seven.

This receptor was taken from an adult in good health. V and J are TRBV5-6 and TRBJ1-2, with TRBD1 matching 8 bases. This specimen consisted of peripheral blood, obtained on day 0 of AZD1222 vaccination. CDR3 region: CASSEDRANYGYTF. The DNA for the CDR3 is TGTGCCAGCAGCGAGGACAGGGCTAACTATGGCTACACCTTC. The full variable domain, completed using reference TRBV5-6 and TRBJ1-2, is DAGVTQSPTHLIKTRGQQVTLRCSPKSGHDTVSWYQQALGQGPQFIFQYYEEEERQRGNFPDRFSGHQFPNYSSELNVNALLLGDSALYLCASSEDRANYGYTFGSGTRLTVV.